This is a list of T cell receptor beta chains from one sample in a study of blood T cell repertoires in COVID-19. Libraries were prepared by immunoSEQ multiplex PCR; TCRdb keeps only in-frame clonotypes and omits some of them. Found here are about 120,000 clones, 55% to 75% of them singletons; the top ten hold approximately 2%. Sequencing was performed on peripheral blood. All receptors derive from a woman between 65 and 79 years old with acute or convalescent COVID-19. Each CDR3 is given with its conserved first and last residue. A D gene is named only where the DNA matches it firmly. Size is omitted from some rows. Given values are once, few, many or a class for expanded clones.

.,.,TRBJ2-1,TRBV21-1,TGTGCCAGCTATAGTGGGGCAGATGAGCAGTTCTTC,CASYSGADEQFF
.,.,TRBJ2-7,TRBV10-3,TGTGCCATCAGGCACAGGGACAACCCCTACGAGCAGTACTTC,CAIRHRDNPYEQYF
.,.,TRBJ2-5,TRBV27,TGTGCCAGCAGGAAGGACTACGGGCAAAAGACCCAGTACTTC,CASRKDYGQKTQYF
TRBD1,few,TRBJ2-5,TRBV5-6,TGTGCCAGCAGCCAGGACAGGGTAGAAGAGACCCAGTACTTC,CASSQDRVEETQYF
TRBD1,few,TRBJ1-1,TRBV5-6,TGTGCCAGCAGCCCCGGGACAGGGGGGATGGTAGGCACTGAAGCTTTCTTT,CASSPGTGGMVGTEAFF
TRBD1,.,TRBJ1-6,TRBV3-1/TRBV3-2,TGTGCCAGCAGCCGAGGGACAGGGCGAGGTAATTCACCCCTCCACTTT,CASSRGTGRGNSPLHF
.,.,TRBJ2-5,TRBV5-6,TGTGCCAGCAGCCCATGGATCCGAGGACAAGAGACCCAGTACTTC,CASSPWIRGQETQYF
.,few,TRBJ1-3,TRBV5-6,TGTGCCAGCAGCCCGACATCCAGTACCTCTGGAAACACCATATATTTT,CASSPTSSTSGNTIYF
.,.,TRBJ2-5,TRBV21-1,TGTGCCAGCAGCCCTTTGGACAGCAGGGGGAAGACCCAGTACTTC,CASSPLDSRGKTQYF
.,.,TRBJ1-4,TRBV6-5,TGTGCCAGCAGTTACGGGCAGACTAATGAAAAACTGTTTTTT,CASSYGQTNEKLFF
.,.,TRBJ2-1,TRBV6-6,TGTGCCAGCAGTTACGAGATGTGGGGCAAGAGGTTCTTC,CASSYEMWGKRFF
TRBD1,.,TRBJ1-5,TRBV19,TGTGCCAGTAGTAGAACCTCCCGACAACAGGGGGGCAATCAGCCCCAGCATTTT,CASSRTSRQQGGNQPQHF
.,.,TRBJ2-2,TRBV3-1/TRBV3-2,TGTGCCAGCAGCTCAAAGATTACGGTCGCCGGGGAGCTGTTTTTT,CASSSKITVAGELFF
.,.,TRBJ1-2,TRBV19,TGTGCCAGTAGTATCGGGTTAAGAGGCTACACCTTC,CASSIGLRGYTF
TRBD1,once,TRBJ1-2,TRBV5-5,TGTGCCAGCAGCTCCGGAGGGGGCGACTATGGCTACACCTTC,CASSSGGGDYGYTF
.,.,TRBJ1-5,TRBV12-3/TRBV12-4,TGTGCCAGCAGTTCCGGAGCCAATCAGCCCCAGCATTTT,CASSSGANQPQHF
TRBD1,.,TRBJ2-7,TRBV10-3,TGTGCCATCAGCCTGACAGGGGGGGCCTACGAGCAGTACTTC,CAISLTGGAYEQYF
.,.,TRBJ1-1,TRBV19,TGTGCCAGTAGGGTCTTCAGGGGTGGCACTGAAGCTTTCTTT,CASRVFRGGTEAFF
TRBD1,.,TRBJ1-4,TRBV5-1,TGCGCCAGCAGCTTGTCAGGGGGCGTTGAAAAACTGTTTTTT,CASSLSGGVEKLFF
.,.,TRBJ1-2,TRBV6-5,TGTGCCAGCAGTATCAACAGGGCTTCTAACTATGGCTACACCTTC,CASSINRASNYGYTF
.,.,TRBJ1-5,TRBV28,TGTGCCAGCAGTTCCCCGGAGTATCAGCCCCAGCATTTT,CASSSPEYQPQHF
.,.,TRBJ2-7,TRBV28,TGTGCCAGCAGTTTACCCGGCTACGAGCAGTACTTC,CASSLPGYEQYF
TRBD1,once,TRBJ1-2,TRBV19,TGTGCCAGTAGTATCCAGGGGGATGGCTACACCTTC,CASSIQGDGYTF
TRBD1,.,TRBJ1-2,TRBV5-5,TGTGCCAGCAGCATACAAACCGGGACAGGTTATGGCTACACCTTC,CASSIQTGTGYGYTF
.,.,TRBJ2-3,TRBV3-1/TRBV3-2,TGTGCCAGCAGCCAATCCCAGGGGCTAGATACGCAGTATTTT,CASSQSQGLDTQYF
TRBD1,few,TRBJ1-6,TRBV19,TGTGCCAGTAGCAACACCGGGACAGGGCGGTCTTCACCCCTCCACTTT,CASSNTGTGRSSPLHF
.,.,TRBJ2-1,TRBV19,TGTGCCAGTAGTAACTCCAGGGCCTCCTACAATGAGCAGTTCTTC,CASSNSRASYNEQFF
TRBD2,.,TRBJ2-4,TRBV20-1,TGCAGTGCTAGTGAGGGCGGGAGGGCCCTCGGAAACATTCAGTACTTC,CSASEGGRALGNIQYF
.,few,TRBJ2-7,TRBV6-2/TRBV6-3,TGTGCCAGCAGCAGGAGCTCCTACGAGCAGTACTTC,CASSRSSYEQYF
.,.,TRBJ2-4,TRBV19,TGTGCCAGTAGTATAGGTGCGGGACCCTTCGACATTCAGTACTTC,CASSIGAGPFDIQYF
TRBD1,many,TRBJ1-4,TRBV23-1,TGCGCCAGCAGTCACCCGGTGGGACAGGGCGAGGAAAAACTGTTTTTT,CASSHPVGQGEEKLFF
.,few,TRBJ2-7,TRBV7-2,TGTGCCAGCAGCCCAACCGGTGGACAGCCGTTCGAGCAGTACTTC,CASSPTGGQPFEQYF
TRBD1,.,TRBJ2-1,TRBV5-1,TGCGCCAGCAGCTTGTACAGGGGTGGAGGTTTCGATGAGCAGTTCTTC,CASSLYRGGGFDEQFF
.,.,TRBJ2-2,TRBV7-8,TGTGCCAGCAGCTTGGAACAGGACCGTTTGAACACCGGGGAGCTGTTTTTT,CASSLEQDRLNTGELFF
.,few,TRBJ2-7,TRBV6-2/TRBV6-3,TGTGCCAGCAGTCGACAGGCCTCCTACGAGCAGTACTTC,CASSRQASYEQYF
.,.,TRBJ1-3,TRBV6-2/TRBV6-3,TGTGCCAGCAGCCCAACTCCCGACTCTGGAAACACCATATATTTT,CASSPTPDSGNTIYF
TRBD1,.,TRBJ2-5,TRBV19,TGTGCCAGTAGTACAAAAACAGGGGGGAGAGAGACCCAGTACTTC,CASSTKTGGRETQYF
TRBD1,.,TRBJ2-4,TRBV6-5,TGTGCCAGCAGTTCGGGACAGGGGGTGCAAAACATTCAGTACTTC,CASSSGQGVQNIQYF
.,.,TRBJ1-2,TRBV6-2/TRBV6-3,TGTGCCAGCAGTGACCCCCAGAGGGAAAACTATGGCTACACCTTC,CASSDPQRENYGYTF
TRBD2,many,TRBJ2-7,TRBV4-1,TGCGCCAGCAGCCAAGATCGGTGGGTTAGCGGGAGAGGAGGGGACGAGCAGTACTTC,CASSQDRWVSGRGGDEQYF